The source of this TCR beta chain is a study of chemoradiotherapy in HPV16-positive cancers. Sequenced by immunoSEQ multiplex PCR; TCRdb stores in-frame clones only, minus some. In the table there are 50,000 to 55,000 clones, roughly nine tenths of which are singletons. Per the germline V gene, CDR1 is SGDLS and CDR2 is YYNGEE. V lost 2 bases to trimming and J lost 7 bases, with 9 bases between them. This CDR3 spans 12 amino acids. V and J are TRBV9 and TRBJ2-5; D possibly corresponds to TRBD2 (5 bases). This material consisted of blood, taken from a patient who underwent chemoradiotherapy. The sequence derives from a human donor with HPV-associated anogenital cancer. This chain's CDR3 is CASSVLEGTQYF. CDR3 DNA: TGTGCCAGCAGCGTGCTAGAGGGGACCCAGTACTTC. Using reference TRBV9 and TRBJ2-5 for the parts outside the CDR3, the full variable domain is DSGVTQTPKHLITATGQRVTLRCSPRSGDLSVYWYQQSLDQGLQFLIQYYNGEERAKGNILERFSAQQFPDLHSELNLSSLELGDSALYFCASSVLEGTQYFGPGTRLLVL.